This T cell receptor beta chain was obtained from a study of blood T cell repertoires in COVID-19. CDR3 size: 14 residues. V dropped 6 bases and J dropped 4 bases, with 12 bases sitting between them. Per the germline V gene, CDR1 is KGHDR and CDR2 is SFDVKD. This clone came up a few times. Per the authors' pipeline: The authors estimated nucleated cell counts from reference gene primer amplification. Data came from immunoSEQ multiplex PCR; TCRdb stores just in-frame clones and leaves some out. Clone size and V and J calls were adopted from that table, with D and trimming inferred from the DNA. The sample records hundreds of thousands of clones, about 83% being singletons.

The TCR was taken from a woman aged 45-60 years with acute or convalescent COVID-19. The chain joins TRBV24-1 to TRBJ2-1; D not certain. Sequencing input: peripheral blood. The CDR3 region is CATSPSREYNEQFF. CDR3 DNA: TGTGCCACCAGTCCGTCTAGAGAATACAATGAGCAGTTCTTC.